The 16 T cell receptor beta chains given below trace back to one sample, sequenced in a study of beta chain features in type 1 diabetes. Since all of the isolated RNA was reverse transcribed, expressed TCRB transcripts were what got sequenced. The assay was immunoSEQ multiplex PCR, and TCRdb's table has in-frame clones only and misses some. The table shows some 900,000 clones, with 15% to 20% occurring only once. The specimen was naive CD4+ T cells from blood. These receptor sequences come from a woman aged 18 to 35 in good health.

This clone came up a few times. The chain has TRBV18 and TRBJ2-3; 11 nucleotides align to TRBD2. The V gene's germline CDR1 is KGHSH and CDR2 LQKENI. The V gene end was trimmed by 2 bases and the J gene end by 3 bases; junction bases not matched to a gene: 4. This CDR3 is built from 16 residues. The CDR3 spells CASSPTSGSRTDTQYF. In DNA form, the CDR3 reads TGTGCCAGCTCACCAACTAGCGGGAGTCGGACAGATACGCAGTATTTT.

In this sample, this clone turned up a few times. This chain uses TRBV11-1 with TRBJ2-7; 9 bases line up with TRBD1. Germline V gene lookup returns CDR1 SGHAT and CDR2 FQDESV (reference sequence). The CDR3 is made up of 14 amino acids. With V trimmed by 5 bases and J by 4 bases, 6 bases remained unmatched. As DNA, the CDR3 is TGTGCCAGCAGCCGGGGACAGGGAGCGTACGAGCAGTACTTC. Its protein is CASSRGQGAYEQYF.

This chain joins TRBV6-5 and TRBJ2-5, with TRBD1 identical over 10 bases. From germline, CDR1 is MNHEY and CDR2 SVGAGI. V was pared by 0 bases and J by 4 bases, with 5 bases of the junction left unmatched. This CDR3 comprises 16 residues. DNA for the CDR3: TGTGCCAGCAGTTACTCCGGGACAGGGGTTGGAGAGACCCAGTACTTC. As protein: CASSYSGTGVGETQYF.

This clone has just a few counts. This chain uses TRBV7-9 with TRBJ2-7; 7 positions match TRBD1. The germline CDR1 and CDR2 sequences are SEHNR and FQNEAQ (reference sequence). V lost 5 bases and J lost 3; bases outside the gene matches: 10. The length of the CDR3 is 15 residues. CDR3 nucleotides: TGTGCCAGCAGCCTGGGACAGATGAGATACTACGAGCAGTACTTC. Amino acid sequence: CASSLGQMRYYEQYF. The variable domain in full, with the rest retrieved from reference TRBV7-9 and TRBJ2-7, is DTGVSQNPRHKITKRGQNVTFRCDPISEHNRLYWYRQTLGQGPEFLTYFQNEAQLEKSRLLSDRFSAERPKGSFSTLEIQRTEQGDSAMYLCASSLGQMRYYEQYFGPGTRLTVT.

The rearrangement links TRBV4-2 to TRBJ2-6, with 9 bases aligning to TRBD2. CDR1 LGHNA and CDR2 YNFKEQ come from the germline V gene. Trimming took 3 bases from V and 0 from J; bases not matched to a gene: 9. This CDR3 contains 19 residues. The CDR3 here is CASSHLQTSGSSGANVLTF. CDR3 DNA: TGTGCCAGCAGCCATCTCCAGACTAGCGGTAGCTCTGGGGCCAACGTCCTGACTTTC.

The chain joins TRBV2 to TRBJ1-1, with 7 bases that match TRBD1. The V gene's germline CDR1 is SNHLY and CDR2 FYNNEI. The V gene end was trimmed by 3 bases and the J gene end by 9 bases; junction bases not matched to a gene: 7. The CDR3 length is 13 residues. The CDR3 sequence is CASSERGQGQAFF. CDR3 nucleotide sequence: TGTGCCAGCAGTGAGAGGGGGCAGGGCCAAGCTTTCTTT.

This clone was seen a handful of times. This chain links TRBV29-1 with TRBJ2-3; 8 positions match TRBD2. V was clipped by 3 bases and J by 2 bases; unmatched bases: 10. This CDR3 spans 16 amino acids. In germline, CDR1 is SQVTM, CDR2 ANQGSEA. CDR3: CSVDLRLATSTDTQYF. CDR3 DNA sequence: TGCAGCGTTGATTTGCGACTAGCGACTTCCACAGATACGCAGTATTTT.

CDR3 coding DNA: TGTGCCAGCAGTGGCCGGAAGGATACGCAGTATTTT. It is translated as CASSGRKDTQYF. The chain combines TRBV6-5 with TRBJ2-3, with D unresolved. The CDR3 covers 12 residues. V lost 5 bases and J 6 bases, leaving 9 bases between the germline ends. Germline-derived CDR1 and CDR2 are MNHEY and SVGAGI.

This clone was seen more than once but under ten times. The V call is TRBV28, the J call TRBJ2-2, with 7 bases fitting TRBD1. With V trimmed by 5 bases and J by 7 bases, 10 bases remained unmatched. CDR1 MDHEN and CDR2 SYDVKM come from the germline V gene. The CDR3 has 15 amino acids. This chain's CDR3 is CASSIWTGGVGELFF. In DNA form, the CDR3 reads TGTGCCAGCAGTATCTGGACAGGAGGAGTCGGGGAGCTGTTTTTT. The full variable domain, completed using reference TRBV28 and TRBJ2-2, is DVKVTQSSRYLVKRTGEKVFLECVQDMDHENMFWYRQDPGLGLRLIYFSYDVKMKEKGDIPEGYSVSREKKERFSLILESASTNQTSMYLCASSIWTGGVGELFFGEGSRLTVL.

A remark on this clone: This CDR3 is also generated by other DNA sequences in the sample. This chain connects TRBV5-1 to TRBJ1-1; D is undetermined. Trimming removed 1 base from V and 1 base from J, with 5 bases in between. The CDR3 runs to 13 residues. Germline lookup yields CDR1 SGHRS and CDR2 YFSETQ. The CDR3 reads CASSLLKNTEAFF. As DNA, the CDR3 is TGCGCCAGCAGCTTGCTTAAGAACACTGAAGCTTTCTTT.

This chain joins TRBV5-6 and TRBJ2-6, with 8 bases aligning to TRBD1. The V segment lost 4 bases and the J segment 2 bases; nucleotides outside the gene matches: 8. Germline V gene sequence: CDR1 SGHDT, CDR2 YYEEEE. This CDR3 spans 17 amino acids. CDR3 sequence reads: CASSKRTGRAGANVLTF. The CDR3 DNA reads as TGTGCCAGCAGCAAAAGGACAGGGCGGGCTGGGGCCAACGTCCTGACTTTC. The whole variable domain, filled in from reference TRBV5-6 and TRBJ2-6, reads DAGVTQSPTHLIKTRGQQVTLRCSPKSGHDTVSWYQQALGQGPQFIFQYYEEEERQRGNFPDRFSGHQFPNYSSELNVNALLLGDSALYLCASSKRTGRAGANVLTFGAGSRLTVL.

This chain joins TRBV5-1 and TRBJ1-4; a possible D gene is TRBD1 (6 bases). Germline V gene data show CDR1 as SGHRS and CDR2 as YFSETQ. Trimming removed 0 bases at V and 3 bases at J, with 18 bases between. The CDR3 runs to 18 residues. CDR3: CASSLGRGNGGANEKLFF. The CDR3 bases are TGCGCCAGCAGCTTGGGCAGGGGTAACGGGGGAGCTAATGAAAAACTGTTTTTT.

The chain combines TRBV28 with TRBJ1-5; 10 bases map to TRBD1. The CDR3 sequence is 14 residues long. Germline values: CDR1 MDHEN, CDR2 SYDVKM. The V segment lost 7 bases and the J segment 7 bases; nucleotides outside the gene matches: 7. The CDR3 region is CASTGTGDGQPQHF. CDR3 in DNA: TGTGCCAGCACCGGGACAGGGGACGGGCAGCCCCAGCATTTT.

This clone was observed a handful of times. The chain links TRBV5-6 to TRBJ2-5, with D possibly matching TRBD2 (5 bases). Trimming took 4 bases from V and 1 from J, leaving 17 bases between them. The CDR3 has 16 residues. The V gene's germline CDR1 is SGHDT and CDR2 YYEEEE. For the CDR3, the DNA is TGTGCCAGCAGCCCCCGGAGGTCGGGCAGCCAAGAGACCCAGTACTTC. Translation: CASSPRRSGSQETQYF.

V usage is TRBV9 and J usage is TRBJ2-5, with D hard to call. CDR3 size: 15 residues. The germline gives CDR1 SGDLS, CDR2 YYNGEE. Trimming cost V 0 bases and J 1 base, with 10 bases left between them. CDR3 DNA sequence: TGTGCCAGCAGCGTAGGGTCCAGGACCCAAGAGACCCAGTACTTC. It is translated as CASSVGSRTQETQYF.

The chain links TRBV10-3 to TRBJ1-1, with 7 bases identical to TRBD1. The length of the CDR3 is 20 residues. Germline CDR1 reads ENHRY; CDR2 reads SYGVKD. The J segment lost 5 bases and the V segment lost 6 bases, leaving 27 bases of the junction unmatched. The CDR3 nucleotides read TGTGCCATCAGCCGACGCCGATCACAGGGGATTATCGGTAACGGAACTGAAGCTTTCTTT. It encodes CAISRRRSQGIIGNGTEAFF.